The rows below give T cell receptor beta chains drawn from one sample of a study of long-term antiretroviral therapy in people with HIV. The assay was immunoSEQ multiplex PCR, and TCRdb's table has in-frame clones only and misses some. The table lists about 23,000 clones, around four fifths of them singletons. The sample was unsorted PBMCs, taken 1.6 years after starting antiretroviral therapy. All receptors derive from a man in his forties with HIV. The CDR3 runs from the conserved cysteine through the conserved F or W. Each record gives: J gene, V gene, clone size, D gene, CDR3 DNA, CDR3 protein. A D gene is named only where the DNA matches it firmly. Clone size, where shown, is once, few, many, or a class for clones that have expanded.

J: TRBJ2-1; V: TRBV5-6; size: NA; D: TRBD2; DNA: TGTGCCAGCAGCATGGGACTAGCTTACAATGAGCAGTTCTTC; CDR3: CASSMGLAYNEQFF
J: TRBJ1-1; V: TRBV6-1; size: NA; D: NA; DNA: TGTGCCAGCAGGGAAGGCCCAGCTGAAGCTTTCTTT; CDR3: CASREGPAEAFF
J: TRBJ2-7; V: TRBV11-2; size: NA; D: TRBD2; DNA: TGTGCCAGCAGTTTCAGCCTCAGCGGGAGTACTTACGAGCAGTACTTC; CDR3: CASSFSLSGSTYEQYF
J: TRBJ1-2; V: TRBV18; size: NA; D: TRBD1; DNA: TGTGCCAGCTCACCCAATGCGGGACAGAAAATGTCTAACTATGGCTACACCTTC; CDR3: CASSPNAGQKMSNYGYTF
J: TRBJ1-5; V: TRBV2; size: NA; D: TRBD1; DNA: TGTGCCAGCAGTGACAGGGGGTACCCTCAGCCCCAGCATTTT; CDR3: CASSDRGYPQPQHF
J: TRBJ1-2; V: TRBV6-5; size: NA; D: NA; DNA: TGTGCCAGCAGTGCCGCCCCGAGGGACTATGGCTACACCTTC; CDR3: CASSAAPRDYGYTF
J: TRBJ1-5; V: TRBV6-4; size: NA; D: TRBD1; DNA: TGTGCCAGTACTAGACAGGGGGGGTATCAGCCCCAGCATTTT; CDR3: CASTRQGGYQPQHF
J: TRBJ2-7; V: TRBV16; size: NA; D: NA; DNA: TGTGCCAGCAGCCAATCAAACTACGAGCAGTACTTC; CDR3: CASSQSNYEQYF
J: TRBJ1-1; V: TRBV6-5; size: NA; D: TRBD1; DNA: TGTGCCACTACACCGGGACAGGGAAAGGGCACTGAAGCTTTCTTT; CDR3: CATTPGQGKGTEAFF
J: TRBJ2-1; V: TRBV14; size: NA; D: TRBD1; DNA: TGTGCCAGCAGCCAAGAAGGGTGGGACAGGGGGAATGAGCAGTTCTTC; CDR3: CASSQEGWDRGNEQFF
J: TRBJ2-3; V: TRBV4-2; size: NA; D: NA; DNA: TGTGCCAGCAGCCAAGCCGGGGGGCGGATCACAGATACGCAGTATTTT; CDR3: CASSQAGGRITDTQYF
J: TRBJ2-2; V: TRBV29-1; size: NA; D: TRBD1; DNA: TGCAGCGTTGGGGGACAGGGAACAGGGAGCGGGGAGCTGTTTTTT; CDR3: CSVGGQGTGSGELFF
J: TRBJ1-5; V: TRBV5-6; size: NA; D: NA; DNA: TGTGCCAGCAGCCGCTATGGGAATAGCAATCAGCCCCAGCATTTT; CDR3: CASSRYGNSNQPQHF
J: TRBJ2-2; V: TRBV6-6; size: NA; D: NA; DNA: TGTGCCAGCAGTTTGGGGGCTATTAGGGCCGGGGAGCTGTTTTTT; CDR3: CASSLGAIRAGELFF
J: TRBJ1-1; V: TRBV9; size: NA; D: NA; DNA: TGTGCCAGCAGCTCAGTGGAGCGGGGTGAAGCTTTCTTT; CDR3: CASSSVERGEAFF
J: TRBJ2-7; V: TRBV6-6; size: NA; D: NA; DNA: TGTGCCAGCAGTTACATAGGTGCGTACGAGCAGTACTTC; CDR3: CASSYIGAYEQYF
J: TRBJ2-7; V: TRBV29-1; size: NA; D: TRBD2; DNA: TGCAGCGCCCTCCCGGGACTAGCCCCCTACGAGCAGTACTTC; CDR3: CSALPGLAPYEQYF
J: TRBJ2-1; V: TRBV7-2; size: NA; D: NA; DNA: TGTGCCAGCAGCTTAGTGCGGTCGCACAATGAGCAGTTCTTC; CDR3: CASSLVRSHNEQFF
J: TRBJ2-5; V: TRBV4-2; size: NA; D: TRBD2; DNA: TGTGCCAGCAGCCAAGAGTCGCGGGAGGGCCAAGAGACCCAGTACTTC; CDR3: CASSQESREGQETQYF
J: TRBJ1-5; V: TRBV6-5; size: NA; D: NA; DNA: TGTGCCAGCAGCCCAGGACAGAGGTCTTTGGCCCAGCATTTT; CDR3: CASSPGQRSLAQHF
J: TRBJ2-1; V: TRBV5-1; size: NA; D: NA; DNA: TGCGCCAGCAGCTTGGGACAGTCCTACAATGAGCAGTTCTTC; CDR3: CASSLGQSYNEQFF
J: TRBJ1-4; V: TRBV2; size: NA; D: NA; DNA: TGTGCCAGCACTCAGCTTAATGAAAAACTGTTTTTT; CDR3: CASTQLNEKLFF
J: TRBJ2-7; V: TRBV10-3; size: once; D: NA; DNA: TGTGCCATCAACCGGGAACTCTCCTACGAGCAGTACTTC; CDR3: CAINRELSYEQYF
J: TRBJ2-4; V: TRBV11-3; size: once; D: NA; DNA: TGTGCCAGCAGCTCCGGGACCACGGACATTCAGTACTTC; CDR3: CASSSGTTDIQYF
J: TRBJ2-7; V: TRBV6-5; size: NA; D: TRBD1; DNA: TGTGCCAGCAGTTATACCGGGACAGGGACCTACGAGCAGTACTTC; CDR3: CASSYTGTGTYEQYF
J: TRBJ2-7; V: TRBV29-1; size: NA; D: NA; DNA: TGCAGCGTTGAAGAAACAGGCTACGAGCAGTACTTC; CDR3: CSVEETGYEQYF
J: TRBJ1-2; V: TRBV10-1; size: NA; D: NA; DNA: TGCGCCAGCAGTGACAGCCCAGGTGACGGCTACACCTTC; CDR3: CASSDSPGDGYTF
J: TRBJ2-2; V: TRBV19; size: few; D: TRBD2; DNA: TGTGCCAGTTCGAAAATAGCGGGAGGCGTCACCGGGGAGCTGTTTTTT; CDR3: CASSKIAGGVTGELFF
J: TRBJ2-7; V: TRBV5-8; size: NA; D: NA; DNA: TGTGCCAGCAGCTTTCAGTCCTACGAGCAGTACTTC; CDR3: CASSFQSYEQYF
J: TRBJ2-7; V: TRBV5-1; size: NA; D: TRBD1; DNA: TGCGCCAGCCGGGCAGGGGGCTTCGAGCAGTACTTC; CDR3: CASRAGGFEQYF
J: TRBJ1-2; V: TRBV9; size: NA; D: NA; DNA: TGTGCCAGCAGCGCCAACTCGGGGACAAGGGATCCCACGGACTATGGCTACACCTTC; CDR3: CASSANSGTRDPTDYGYTF
J: TRBJ2-7; V: TRBV5-1; size: NA; D: TRBD2; DNA: TGCGCCAGCAGCTTTGCTAGCGGGGGGGAATACTCCTACGAGCAGTACTTC; CDR3: CASSFASGGEYSYEQYF
J: TRBJ2-5; V: TRBV11-3; size: NA; D: NA; DNA: TGTGCCAGCTCCCCGAGTTACGGAGAGACCCAGTACTTC; CDR3: CASSPSYGETQYF
J: TRBJ2-3; V: TRBV6-1; size: NA; D: NA; DNA: TGTGCCAGCAGTGAGTTCATAGGGGCGATTACTAGCACAGATACGCAGTATTTT; CDR3: CASSEFIGAITSTDTQYF
J: TRBJ1-2; V: TRBV6-5; size: NA; D: TRBD1; DNA: TGTGCCAGCACCGGACAGGGGAGTGGCTACACCTTC; CDR3: CASTGQGSGYTF
J: TRBJ1-2; V: TRBV19; size: NA; D: NA; DNA: TGTGCCAGCAGAACAGGGAACTATGGCTACACCTTC; CDR3: CASRTGNYGYTF
J: TRBJ1-2; V: TRBV4-1; size: NA; D: NA; DNA: TGCGCCAGCAGCCCGGTATTTAGTAGACAGGCGGTCTATGGCTACACCTTC; CDR3: CASSPVFSRQAVYGYTF
J: TRBJ2-7; V: TRBV11-2; size: NA; D: NA; DNA: TGTGCCAGCAGTTGGGTCGACAGCTCCAAAAACGGGCAGTACTTC; CDR3: CASSWVDSSKNGQYF